The 25 T cell receptor beta chains presented below share a single source sample, sequenced in a study of T cell changes during pregnancy in multiple sclerosis. TCRdb's table, derived via immunoSEQ multiplex PCR, lists solely in-frame clones and lacks some. The sample yields 70,000 to 80,000 clones, 90% to 95% seen once. The material was peripheral blood, obtained in the third trimester of pregnancy. The receptors here all came from a female donor with multiple sclerosis, enrolled in a pregnancy study.

CDR3 coding DNA: TGTGCCAGCAGCTGGGACAGGGTGGGTGGCTACACCTTC. Translated: CASSWDRVGGYTF. The V call is TRBV7-2, the J call TRBJ1-2, with TRBD1 matching 9 bases. CDR3 size: 13 residues. J lost 7 bases, V lost 4 bases, and 4 bases had no gene match. Germline V lookup: CDR1 SGHTA, CDR2 FQGNSA.

The CDR3 spells CASSLVGRGSSTDTQYF. The CDR3 DNA follows: TGTGCCAGCAGCTTAGTGGGGAGGGGATCTAGCACAGATACGCAGTATTTT. The chain recombines TRBV7-9 with TRBJ2-3, with 7 bases fitting TRBD2. The CDR3 consists of 17 residues. Germline V gene sequence: CDR1 SEHNR, CDR2 FQNEAQ (reference sequence). Trimming cost V 1 base and J 0 bases; bases outside gene matches: 7.

The gene calls are TRBV7-9 and TRBJ1-4; D call uncertain. V lost 6 bases to trimming and J lost 4 bases, with 12 bases between them. In germline, CDR1 is SEHNR, CDR2 FQNEAQ (reference sequence). The CDR3 runs to 14 residues. In DNA form, the CDR3 reads TGTGCCAGCAGTTTCGGACGGGATAATGAAAAACTGTTTTTT. Amino acids: CASSFGRDNEKLFF. The entire variable domain, with the rest obtained from reference TRBV7-9 and TRBJ1-4, is as follows: DTGVSQNPRHKITKRGQNVTFRCDPISEHNRLYWYRQTLGQGPEFLTYFQNEAQLEKSRLLSDRFSAERPKGSFSTLEIQRTEQGDSAMYLCASSFGRDNEKLFFGSGTQLSVL.

This chain joins TRBV25-1 and TRBJ2-1, with a tentative D call TRBD1 (5 bases). The CDR3 covers 14 residues. Germline V CDR1 and CDR2: MGHDK, SYGVNS. V was clipped by 4 bases and J by 8 bases, with 15 bases between them. The CDR3 is CASSVGRDRDEQFF. CDR3 nucleotides: TGTGCCAGCAGTGTAGGCAGGGATCGGGATGAGCAGTTCTTC.

This rearrangement joins TRBV6-1 to TRBJ1-1; maybe TRBD1 (6 bases). This CDR3 has 15 residues. The germline CDR1 and CDR2 sequences are MNHNS and SASEGT. Trimming took 7 bases from V and 1 from J, leaving 16 bases between them. The CDR3 region has the DNA TGTGCCAGCAACCCACAACTAGGGGGGAACACTGAAGCTTTCTTT. Amino acid sequence: CASNPQLGGNTEAFF.

The CDR3 coding sequence is TGTGCCAGCAGTTGGGTGGGGAGAGGACAAGAGACCCAGTACTTC. Its protein is CASSWVGRGQETQYF. The V call is TRBV27, the J call TRBJ2-5; D might be TRBD2 (5 bases). Per the germline V gene, CDR1 is MNHEY and CDR2 is SMNVEV (reference sequence). V was shortened by 4 bases and J by 2 bases, with 14 bases between the two germline ends. CDR3 length equals 15 residues.

The chain links TRBV6-1 to TRBJ1-6; D is possibly TRBD1 (6 bases). This CDR3 has 18 residues. V was pared by 4 bases and J by 0 bases, with 16 bases between. Germline V gene sequence: CDR1 MNHNS, CDR2 SASEGT. The CDR3 region has the DNA TGTGCCAGCAGTGGTACAGGGAGAGCAAGCTCCTATAATTCACCCCTCCACTTT. This encodes CASSGTGRASSYNSPLHF.

The V gene is TRBV18, the J gene TRBJ2-7, with 7 positions matching TRBD1. The CDR3 is made up of 13 amino acids. J lost 5 bases, V lost 6 bases, and 7 bases had no gene match. Germline V gene lookup returns CDR1 KGHSH and CDR2 LQKENI. The CDR3 protein is CASSPDRDHEQYF. Written as DNA, the CDR3 is TGTGCCAGCTCTCCCGACAGGGACCACGAGCAGTACTTC.

The J gene is TRBJ1-4, the V gene TRBV6-5; 9 bases match TRBD1. The germline CDR1 and CDR2 sequences are MNHEY and SVGAGI. V lost 4 bases to trimming and J lost 4 bases; unmatched junction nucleotides: 4. The CDR3 extends over 15 amino acids. CDR3 coding DNA: TGTGCCAGCAGTTCCATGACAGGGGGTAATGAAAAACTGTTTTTT. It yields the protein CASSSMTGGNEKLFF.

The chain is built from TRBV6-6 and TRBJ2-1; D is perhaps TRBD2 (5 bases). Germline V gives CDR1 MNHNY, CDR2 SVGAGI (reference sequence). The length of the CDR3 is 13 residues. Trimming stripped 2 bases from V and 7 bases from J, with 9 bases between. In DNA, the CDR3 is TGTGCCAGCAGTTACGGTACGGGAAATGAGCAGTTCTTC. Its translation: CASSYGTGNEQFF.

The genes are TRBV9 and TRBJ2-7; 8 positions match TRBD2. Germline lookup yields CDR1 SGDLS and CDR2 YYNGEE. Trimming cost V 3 bases and J 0 bases; bases outside gene matches: 8. This CDR3 is 16 amino acids long. In nucleotides, the CDR3 is TGTGCCAGCAGCGGACCCCGGGGGGGTAGCTCCTACGAGCAGTACTTC. It translates to CASSGPRGGSSYEQYF.

J is TRBJ1-5 and V is TRBV19; 7 nucleotides align to TRBD1. This CDR3 contains 13 residues. The V and J ends lost 8 bases and 6 bases, in that order; junction bases with no gene match: 7. Germline V lookup: CDR1 LNHDA, CDR2 SQIVND (reference sequence). The CDR3 spells CASADRVIQPQHF. In nucleotides, the CDR3 is TGTGCCAGTGCAGACAGGGTGATTCAGCCCCAGCATTTT.

The chain uses TRBV7-2 and TRBJ1-5; weak D call: TRBD1 (6 bases). From germline, CDR1 is SGHTA and CDR2 FQGNSA. V lost 1 base to trimming and J lost 5 bases, with 15 bases between them. This CDR3 spans 16 amino acids. CDR3 residues: CASSLVPGVSDQPQHF. DNA of the CDR3: TGTGCCAGCAGCTTAGTGCCAGGGGTTAGTGATCAGCCCCAGCATTTT.

The rearrangement joins TRBV6-1 to TRBJ2-7, with D hard to call. V shed 7 bases and J shed 6 bases, with 13 bases lying between them. Germline V CDR1 and CDR2: MNHNS, SASEGT. The CDR3 contains 12 residues. CDR3 protein: CASKRGALEQYF. Here the CDR3 DNA reads TGTGCCAGCAAGCGCGGCGCCCTCGAGCAGTACTTC.

The chain carries TRBV7-2 and TRBJ1-3; D is uncertain. V was cut by 1 base and J by 4 bases, with 5 bases left in between. The V gene's germline CDR1 is SGHTA and CDR2 FQGNSA. The CDR3 consists of 13 residues. In nucleotides, the CDR3 is TGTGCCAGCAGCTTAGGGGCGGGAAACACCATATATTTT. Translating gives CASSLGAGNTIYF. The variable domain in full, completed from reference TRBV7-2 and TRBJ1-3, reads GAGVSQSPSNKVTEKGKDVELRCDPISGHTALYWYRQSLGQGLEFLIYFQGNSAPDKSGLPSDRFSAERTGGSVSTLTIQRTQQEDSAVYLCASSLGAGNTIYFGEGSWLTVV.

The chain uses TRBV2 and TRBJ2-5, with TRBD1 matching over 9 bases. The J segment lost 4 bases and the V segment lost 5 bases, leaving 8 bases of the junction unmatched. This CDR3 region has 15 residues. Germline V gene lookup returns CDR1 SNHLY and CDR2 FYNNEI. The CDR3 reads CASSFPRTGVETQYF. CDR3 nucleotides: TGTGCCAGCAGTTTCCCCCGGACAGGGGTAGAGACCCAGTACTTC.

The rearrangement links TRBV6-6 to TRBJ1-2; 8 nucleotides match TRBD1. The V gene's germline CDR1 is MNHNY and CDR2 SVGAGI (reference sequence). The CDR3 is 15 amino acids. The junction had 5 bases not matched to a gene; V was cut back by 1 base and J by 4 bases. The DNA for the CDR3 is TGTGCCAGCAGTTACTTCCAGGGGGCTATCTATGGCTACACCTTC. This codes for CASSYFQGAIYGYTF.

The chain couples TRBV6-5 to TRBJ2-1; maybe TRBD1 (5 bases). There are 14 residues in the CDR3. In germline, CDR1 is MNHEY, CDR2 SVGAGI. Between the trimmed V and J ends, which lost 2 bases and 4 bases, there was a span of 9 bases. The CDR3: CASSYRQTYNEQFF. CDR3 nucleotides: TGTGCCAGCAGTTACCGACAGACATACAATGAGCAGTTCTTC.

Only a few counts were recorded for this clone. The CDR3 sequence is CASSWGQNQPQHF. For the CDR3, the DNA is TGTGCCAGCAGCTGGGGACAAAATCAGCCCCAGCATTTT. The chain recombines TRBV7-2 with TRBJ1-5; D might be TRBD1 (6 bases). Germline values: CDR1 SGHTA, CDR2 FQGNSA. This CDR3 has 13 amino acids. The V and J ends lost 4 bases and 4 bases respectively, with 8 bases between them.

The chain has TRBV10-3 and TRBJ1-1; 7 nucleotides match TRBD1. The CDR3 extends over 14 amino acids. J lost 6 bases, V lost 10 bases, and 14 bases had no gene match. In germline, CDR1 is ENHRY, CDR2 SYGVKD. The CDR3 sequence is CATTADRVLSEAFF. CDR3 nucleotides: TGTGCCACAACGGCCGACAGGGTCTTATCTGAAGCTTTCTTT.

This clone was counted a single time. This chain joins TRBV6-6 and TRBJ1-1, with unresolved D. This CDR3 is built from 13 residues. V was shortened by 6 bases and J by 1 base, with 9 bases between the two germline ends. Germline V lookup: CDR1 MNHNY, CDR2 SVGAGI (reference sequence). The CDR3 reads CASSSNRNTEAFF. For the CDR3, the DNA is TGTGCCAGCAGCAGTAACAGGAACACTGAAGCTTTCTTT.

In this sample, this clone turned up once. This chain links TRBV30 with TRBJ2-5; TRBD1 is a possible D gene (6 bases). The last part of the DNA fits TRBJ2-7 better; the J call may be wrong. Germline CDR1 and CDR2: GTSNPN and SVGIG (reference sequence). This CDR3 spans 13 amino acids. The CDR3 loop is CAWSVTGSYEQYF. The CDR3 region has the DNA TGTGCCTGGAGTGTGACAGGATCCTACGAGCAGTACTTC.

This chain uses TRBV4-1 with TRBJ2-3, with 10 bases identical to TRBD2. CDR3 length: 17 residues. Trimming took 0 bases from V and 4 from J; bases not matched to a gene: 7. Germline values: CDR1 MGHRA, CDR2 YSYEKL. The CDR3 loop reads CASSQDPLAGAADTQYF. DNA of the CDR3: TGCGCCAGCAGCCAAGACCCCCTAGCGGGGGCGGCAGATACGCAGTATTTT.

The chain couples TRBV5-5 to TRBJ2-5, with D possibly TRBD1 on 6 matching bases. The germline V gene encodes CDR1 SGHKS and CDR2 YYEKEE (reference sequence). The CDR3 sequence is 16 residues long. V dropped 4 bases and J dropped 5 bases, with 21 bases sitting between them. In DNA, the CDR3 is TGTGCCAGCAGCGCAACCTCAGGGGCTTTTTGGGAGACCCAGTACTTC. This translates into CASSATSGAFWETQYF.

The gene calls are TRBV27 and TRBJ2-7; 7 bases are a match to TRBD1. J was trimmed by 5 bases and V by 3 bases; bases with no gene match: 7. The germline V gene has CDR1 MNHEY and CDR2 SMNVEV (reference sequence). The CDR3 is 14 residues long. CDR3 in amino acids: CASSFNRGSDEQYF. CDR3 coding DNA: TGTGCCAGCAGTTTCAACAGGGGAAGCGACGAGCAGTACTTC.